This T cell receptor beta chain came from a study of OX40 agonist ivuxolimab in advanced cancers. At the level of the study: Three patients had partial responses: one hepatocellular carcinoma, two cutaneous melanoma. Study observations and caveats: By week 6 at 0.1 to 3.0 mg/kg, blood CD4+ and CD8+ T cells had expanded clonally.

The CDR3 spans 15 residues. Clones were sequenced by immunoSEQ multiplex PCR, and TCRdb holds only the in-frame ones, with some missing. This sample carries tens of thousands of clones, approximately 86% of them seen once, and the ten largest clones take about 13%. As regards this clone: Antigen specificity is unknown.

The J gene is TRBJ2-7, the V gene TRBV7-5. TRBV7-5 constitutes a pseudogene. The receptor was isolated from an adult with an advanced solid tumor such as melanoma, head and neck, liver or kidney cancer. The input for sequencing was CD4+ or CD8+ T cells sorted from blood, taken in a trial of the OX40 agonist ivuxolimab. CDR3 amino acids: CVRSLGLFRSYEQYF. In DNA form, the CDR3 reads TGTGTCAGAAGCTTGGGGTTGTTTCGCTCCTACGAGCAGTACTTC.